The clone carrying this T cell receptor beta chain turned up a few times. Its antigen is as yet unknown. The entry originates in a study of blood T cells in healthy people across ages. The germline V gene encodes CDR1 SGHDN and CDR2 FVKESK. The ends were cut back, 6 bases at V and 3 bases at J, with 21 bases in the middle. The CDR3 length is 16 residues. Study-level results: Per million T cells, the diversity of TCR beta decreased roughly linearly as age advanced.

Every donor provided approximately 10 milliliters of peripheral blood. A second roughly 6 to 12 cycle PCR used barcoded and J-beta primers. Template switching added a 12-random-nucleotide identifier to every cDNA molecule. Each sample yielded at least 2.5 million CDR3-containing paired-end reads. TCRdb processed the 5' RACE reads anew with MiXCR; each CDR3 protein has one entry. This table has 1.5 million or so distinct CDR3 sequences, 40% to 50% appearing once. This sequence was found in a woman younger than 35 in good health. The chain carries TRBV14 and TRBJ2-7; TRBD1 or TRBD2 may be the D gene (5 bases each). The sequencing input was blood. CDR3 coding DNA: TGTGCCAGCAGTTCAGCAGGGACCGCCGGTTTCTACGAGCAGTACTTC. Amino acid sequence: CASSSAGTAGFYEQYF.